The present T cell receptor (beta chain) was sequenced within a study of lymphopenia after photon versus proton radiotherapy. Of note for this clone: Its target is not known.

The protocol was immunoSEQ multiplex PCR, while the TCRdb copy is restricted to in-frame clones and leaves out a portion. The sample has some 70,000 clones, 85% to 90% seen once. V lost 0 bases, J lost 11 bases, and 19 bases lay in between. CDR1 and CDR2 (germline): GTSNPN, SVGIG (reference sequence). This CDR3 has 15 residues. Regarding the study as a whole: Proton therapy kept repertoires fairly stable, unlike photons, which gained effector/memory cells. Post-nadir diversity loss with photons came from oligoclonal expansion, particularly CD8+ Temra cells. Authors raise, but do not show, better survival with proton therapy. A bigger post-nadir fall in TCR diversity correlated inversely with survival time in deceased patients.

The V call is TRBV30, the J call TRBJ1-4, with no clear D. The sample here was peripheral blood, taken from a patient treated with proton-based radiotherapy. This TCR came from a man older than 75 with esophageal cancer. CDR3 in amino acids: CAWSVREVLGKKLFF. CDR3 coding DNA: TGTGCCTGGAGTGTACGAGAGGTCCTAGGGAAGAAACTGTTTTTT.